Sequencing of this T cell receptor (beta chain) was carried out in a study of T-cell reconstitution after alpha-beta-depleted transplantation in children. Regarding the study as a whole: Diversity and T-cell counts at one year after transplant derived mostly from new T cells. From surviving recipient T cells and thymic progenitors came the high day-60 TCRbeta diversity observed in some patients.

Comment on this clonotype: Antigen unknown.

Researchers prepared the TCRbeta library using unique molecular identifiers, the study reports. TCRdb reprocessed the PCR reads with MiXCR, giving one entry per CDR3 protein. This sample yields under 250,000 distinct CDR3 sequences, of which over 15% are seen a single time; about 39% belongs to the top ten. CDR3 length equals 13 residues. Germline CDR1 DFQATT, CDR2 SNEGSKA (reference sequence). V shed 4 bases and J 5 bases; nucleotides not matched to a gene: 5. Here the sequenced sample was PBMCs, mostly from graft donor cells, taken 360 days after TCRalphabeta/CD19-depleted stem cell transplant. This receptor was obtained from a male patient under 10 years old who had a stem cell transplant for acute lymphoblastic leukemia, so the T cells may come from the graft donor. The chain links TRBV20-1 to TRBJ2-7, with 10 bases that match TRBD1. The chain's CDR3 is CSAITDRGNEQYF. CDR3 bases: TGCAGTGCTATCACGGACAGGGGGAACGAGCAGTACTTC.